Below are 10 T cell receptor beta chains sequenced from a single sample in a study of T cells in Graves' hyperthyroidism and ophthalmopathy. Template material for amplifying TCR beta CDR3 regions consisted of RNA transcripts. In the first-round RT-PCR of the TCR CDR3, the HTBI primer set was used. TCRdb re-called the multiplex PCR reads through MiXCR, storing one row per CDR3 protein. Counted here are about 640,000 distinct CDR3 sequences, more than 20% occurring once; the ten biggest clones make up 30% to 40%. The sample was blood. These receptors all stem from a man aged 25 to 40 with Graves' ophthalmopathy.

The CDR3 region has the DNA TGTGCCAGCAGCTCTAAGGGAGGAGGGTATGAAAAACTGTTTTTT. Translation: CASSSKGGGYEKLFF. The V gene is TRBV11-2, the J gene TRBJ1-4; D not certain. V lost 4 bases and J 6 bases, leaving 15 bases between the germline ends. The CDR3 is 15 amino acids. The germline V gene encodes CDR1 SGHAT and CDR2 FQNNGV.

This clonotype was counted only a few times. This rearrangement joins TRBV27 to TRBJ2-6, with TRBD1 as a possible D gene (6 bases). V lost 6 bases and J lost 0, with 15 bases in between. CDR1 MNHEY and CDR2 SMNVEV come from the germline V gene (reference sequence). This CDR3 has 17 amino acids. CDR3 sequence reads: CASRGKNRDSGANVLTF. CDR3 sequence (DNA): TGTGCCAGCAGGGGTAAAAACAGGGACTCTGGGGCCAACGTCCTGACTTTC.

This chain joins TRBV2 and TRBJ2-3; D is possibly TRBD1 (6 bases). V was pared by 8 bases and J by 0 bases, with 12 bases between. Per the germline V gene, CDR1 is SNHLY and CDR2 is FYNNEI. CDR3 size: 14 residues. The CDR3 bases are TGTGCCAGCGGGGACAAATCTAGCACAGATACGCAGTATTTT. Translating it yields CASGDKSSTDTQYF.

This clonotype was counted a few times. The chain joins TRBV11-2 to TRBJ2-1; maybe TRBD2 (6 bases). The germline V gene has CDR1 SGHAT and CDR2 FQNNGV. This CDR3 comprises 15 residues. The germline V and J ends were trimmed by 5 bases and 6 bases, with 17 bases remaining between them. CDR3 DNA sequence: TGTGCCAGCAGCCCCATAGGAGGGAGATCCAATGAGCAGTTCTTC. It is translated as CASSPIGGRSNEQFF.

This clonotype was found many times. The chain recombines TRBV20-1 with TRBJ2-5, with D maybe TRBD2 (6 bases). The CDR3 spans 13 residues. V was shortened by 5 bases and J by 5 bases, with 15 bases between the two germline ends. Per the germline V gene, CDR1 is DFQATT and CDR2 is SNEGSKA (reference sequence). This CDR3 reads CSAPPGTSETQYF. The CDR3 DNA reads as TGCAGTGCTCCCCCCGGAACTAGCGAGACCCAGTACTTC.

A remark on this clonotype: At one boundary the junction diverges from the germline segment, which might be a read error. V and J are TRBV20-1 and TRBJ1-3; the match to TRBD1 covers 11 bases. Germline assignment: CDR1 DFQATT and CDR2 SNEGSKA (reference sequence). The CDR3 loop spans 16 amino acids. The CDR3 loop is CSAAGDRGESGNTIHF. In nucleotides, the CDR3 is TGCAGTGCTGCGGGGGACAGGGGGGAATCTGGAAACACCATACATTTT.

In this sample, this clonotype turned up many times. The rearrangement links TRBV5-1 to TRBJ2-1; 7 bases are a match to TRBD1. V lost 3 bases, J lost 5 bases, and 11 bases stayed unmatched. The germline CDR1 and CDR2 sequences are SGHRS and YFSETQ. The CDR3 has 16 amino acids. The CDR3 region has the DNA TGCGCCAGCAGCTCGGAACTCGGACAGGCCAACAATGAGCAGTTCTTC. Translation: CASSSELGQANNEQFF.

This clonotype has more than one count but fewer than ten. The chain has TRBV24-1 and TRBJ1-2, with 8 bases that match TRBD1. Germline CDR1 and CDR2: KGHDR and SFDVKD. CDR3 size: 15 residues. V lost 4 bases, J lost 7 bases, and 10 bases stayed unmatched. CDR3 in amino acids: CATSDNLLTGGGYTF. The CDR3 DNA reads as TGTGCCACCAGTGACAACCTTCTAACAGGGGGTGGCTACACCTTC.

This chain joins TRBV27 and TRBJ1-2; TRBD1 might be the D (6 bases). V was pared by 6 bases and J by 4 bases, with 12 bases between. This CDR3 region has 13 residues. Germline CDR1 and CDR2: MNHEY and SMNVEV (reference sequence). CDR3 bases: TGTGCCAGCAGACCCGGGGGGCGCTATGGCTACACCTTC. Protein: CASRPGGRYGYTF.

The genes are TRBV29-1 and TRBJ2-7, with D possibly TRBD2 on 5 matching bases. Germline V gene sequence: CDR1 SQVTM, CDR2 ANQGSEA. CDR3 length: 12 residues. Trimming cost V 3 bases and J 7 bases, with 13 bases left between them. DNA of the CDR3: TGCAGCGTTGACTCCCTTGGAGGAGAGCAGTACTTC. Encoded protein: CSVDSLGGEQYF.